The 8 T cell receptor beta chains below come from one sample, sequenced in a study of blood T cell repertoires in COVID-19. Data came from immunoSEQ multiplex PCR; TCRdb stores just in-frame clones and leaves some out. The sample has about 170,000 clones, approximately 92% seen once. Material: peripheral blood. All receptors derive from a man aged 25 to 40 with COVID-19, enrolled during active disease.

The chain uses TRBV10-3 and TRBJ1-1; tentatively, D is TRBD1 (6 bases). Trimming shortened V by 7 bases and J by 4 bases, and 16 bases separated the two germline ends. The CDR3 is made up of 14 amino acids. The germline V gene encodes CDR1 ENHRY and CDR2 SYGVKD. In DNA form, the CDR3 reads TGTGCCATCACCGCAGCGGGGGCGGGCACTGAAGCTTTCTTT. Translation gives CAITAAGAGTEAFF.

This rearrangement joins TRBV2 to TRBJ1-6; no clear D gene. The length of the CDR3 is 13 residues. CDR1 and CDR2 (germline): SNHLY, FYNNEI. V lost 6 bases to trimming and J lost 9 bases, with 12 bases between them. CDR3 nucleotide sequence: TGTGCCAGCAGGAGGGCCGCTGGTTCACCCCTCCACTTT. This encodes CASRRAAGSPLHF.

This clone was picked up one time. The rearrangement links TRBV11-3 to TRBJ1-2; TRBD1 might be the D (5 bases). There are 13 residues in the CDR3. The V gene's germline CDR1 is SGHNT and CDR2 YENEEA. Trimming removed 4 bases from V and 6 bases from J, with 12 bases in between. DNA of the CDR3: TGTGCCAGCAGCTATCTCGGGGGGGATGGCTACACCTTC. As protein: CASSYLGGDGYTF.

J is TRBJ1-2 and V is TRBV29-1; D unresolved. In germline, CDR1 is SQVTM, CDR2 ANQGSEA. The CDR3 is 12 amino acids. The V and J ends lost 7 bases and 1 base respectively, with 10 bases between them. CDR3 residues: CSASGDNYGYTF. The CDR3 coding sequence is TGCAGCGCCTCCGGGGATAACTATGGCTACACCTTC.

V usage is TRBV19 and J usage is TRBJ1-1; 8 bases are a match to TRBD1. V lost 1 base and J lost 0; bases outside the gene matches: 4. This CDR3 comprises 16 residues. CDR1 LNHDA and CDR2 SQIVND come from the germline V gene (reference sequence). CDR3 sequence (DNA): TGTGCCAGTAGTATAGGCGGCAGGGGGCTGAACACTGAAGCTTTCTTT. Translating gives CASSIGGRGLNTEAFF.

CDR3 coding DNA: TGCGCCAGCAGCTTGGAACCCGGGACAGGGCCGCTGTGGCACTATGGCTACACCTTC. It encodes CASSLEPGTGPLWHYGYTF. The chain joins TRBV5-1 to TRBJ1-2, with 9 positions matching TRBD1. Looked up from germline, CDR1 is SGHRS and CDR2 is YFSETQ. V shed 0 bases and J 3 bases; nucleotides not matched to a gene: 15. The CDR3 covers 19 residues.

The chain has TRBV10-3 and TRBJ2-3, with 12 positions matching TRBD2. V lost 2 bases to trimming and J lost 2 bases; unmatched junction nucleotides: 2. Germline CDR1 reads ENHRY; CDR2 reads SYGVKD. The CDR3 is 16 residues long. The CDR3: CAISERTSGITDTQYF. DNA of the CDR3: TGTGCCATCAGTGAGAGGACTAGCGGGATCACAGATACGCAGTATTTT.

This clone came up once. V usage is TRBV5-1 and J usage is TRBJ1-1; TRBD1 agrees at 8 bases. Germline lookup yields CDR1 SGHRS and CDR2 YFSETQ. This CDR3 contains 16 residues. J lost 2 bases, V lost 2 bases, and 8 bases had no gene match. The CDR3 loop reads CASSFVNRGGNTEAFF. The CDR3, as DNA: TGCGCCAGCAGCTTCGTCAACAGGGGGGGTAACACTGAAGCTTTCTTT.